Sequencing of this TCR beta chain was carried out in a study of blood T cell repertoires in COVID-19. Germline CDR1 and CDR2: SGDLS and YYNGEE. CDR3 length: 15 residues. Trimming removed 3 bases at V and 0 bases at J, with 9 bases between. This clone has just one count. Generated by immunoSEQ multiplex PCR, the TCRdb table keeps only in-frame clones and is missing some. The sample has some 40,000 clones, approximately 91% seen once. This chain connects TRBV9 to TRBJ1-4, with D possibly matching TRBD1 (6 bases). The sample taken for sequencing was peripheral blood. The TCR was taken from a woman aged 25-40 years in a cohort sampled during active COVID-19. The CDR3 spells CASSEQGSTNEKLFF. CDR3 sequence (DNA): TGTGCCAGCAGCGAGCAGGGGTCAACTAATGAAAAACTGTTTTTT.